This TCR beta chain was captured in a study of blood T cell repertoires in COVID-19 (dated by TCRdb to between 2020 and 2021). Background for the entire study: Samples from collaborators originated in the United States, Italy and Spain and spanned both the acute and convalescent phases of COVID-19. The dataset comprised deeply sampled blood TCRbeta repertoires from subjects exposed to, actively infected with, or recovered from COVID-19. HLA class I and class II types, where available, came from metadata supplied by the sample provider rather than from assay-based typing. The repertoires were released in a freely available public database meant as a resource for research on the immune response to SARS-CoV-2. The sample metadata nearly always contained a de-identified subject ID, COVID-19 status, age in years and sex. The prospective study material was composed of cDNA or gDNA derived from T cells, B-cell-depleted T cells, or PBMCs. The samples were drawn from two sources: the first 160 participants of the ongoing ImmuneRACE study, and 1,254 subjects contributed by 6 global collaborators.

Broad study findings and their caveats: The quantity of clinical and demographic metadata differed by source and by participant and was supplied without curation.

Whole blood was collected in K2EDTA tubes by collaborating institutions according to the institutions' own protocols. For TCRbeta analysis, collaborators shipped samples as frozen whole blood, isolated PBMCs, or DNA extracted from either of those sample types. Turning to this clone: The target of this receptor is not known. Base quality data are lacking; no much larger clone is found one base away.

TCRbeta CDR3 regions were amplified from genomic DNA by means of the immunoSEQ Assay, a bias-controlled multiplex PCR. The original methods were these. The number of nucleated cells in each sample was estimated from the amplification of reference gene primers within the assay. To quantify the absolute abundance of each unique TCRbeta CDR3 rearrangement, sequence reads were collapsed and filtered. For each sample, productive Simpson clonality was calculated by taking the square root of Simpson's diversity index across productive rearrangements. TCRdb took over this immuneACCESS table, retaining in-frame rearrangements with V and J assigned. Such tables are incomplete; in checked studies, under half of the missing clones stem from an unresolved V gene, and the remainder is unexplained. V, J and clone size derive from that table, while D and trimming were established from the DNA sequence. The table for this sample lists under 200,000 clones; 87% of them were counted only once. The ten largest make up about 22% of the sample.

According to the germline V gene, CDR1 reads SNHLY and CDR2 reads FYNNEI. The CDR3 numbers 14 residues from cysteine through phenylalanine. Here the CDR3 DNA is all that survives: 42 bases in frame from base 1. Germline trimming: 7 bases from V, 7 bases from J; junction bases outside gene matches: 8. The TCR comes from a man in his sixties with active or convalescent COVID-19. This sequence uses TRBV2 and TRBJ1-4; 8 bases in the junction line up with TRBD1. Sequenced input: peripheral blood. The CDR3 here reads CASNLRDRSEKLFF. In nucleotides, the sequence is TGTGCCAGCAACCTCAGGGACAGGAGTGAAAAACTGTTTTTT. The reference TRBV2 and TRBJ1-4 proteins fill in what lies around the CDR3, so the full variable domain reads EPEVTQTPSHQVTQMGQEVILRCVPISNHLYFYWYRQILGQKVEFLVSFYNNEISEKSEIFDDQFSVERPDGSNFTLKIRSTKLEDSAMYFCASNLRDRSEKLFFGSGTQLSVL.